The T cell receptor beta chain described here comes from a study of T cells in localized non-small cell lung cancer. Study-wide points: Uninvolved nearby lung showed the greatest T cell clonality, exceeding that found in tumor. Within adjacent lung there appeared a median approximately 60 of the top 100 tumor clones. Those with higher blood T cell density had longer overall survival.

To note about this clone: As yet, its antigen is unknown.

The CDR3 length is 14 residues. Trimming shortened V by 2 bases and J by 8 bases, and 15 bases separated the two germline ends. Germline CDR1 reads MNHEY; CDR2 reads SMNVEV (reference sequence). Assay: immunoSEQ multiplex PCR; the TCRdb copy retains only in-frame clones and omits some. The sample contains more than 25,000 clones, 85% to 90% of which appear only once. The clonotype comes from a female donor over 55 with stage III squamous cell lung carcinoma. Source: peripheral blood, taken before any cancer treatment. The rearrangement joins TRBV27 to TRBJ1-2, with D perhaps TRBD1 (5 bases). CDR3 sequence: CASSLVAGREGYTF. The CDR3 DNA is TGTGCCAGCAGTTTAGTTGCGGGCAGGGAAGGCTACACCTTC.